This T cell receptor (beta chain) stems from a study of technical replicates of blood from a handful of donors. The CDR3 contains 15 residues. The germline V and J ends were trimmed by 5 bases and 3 bases, with 13 bases remaining between them. CDR1 and CDR2 (germline): SGHVS, FNYEAQ. The assay was immunoSEQ multiplex PCR, and TCRdb's table has in-frame clones only and misses some. Counted here are some 48,000 clones, about 96% occurring once; the ten biggest clones make up 0.39%. This sequence joins TRBV7-6 and TRBJ1-4; weak D call: TRBD1 (6 bases). Sequenced input: T cells isolated from PBMCs. The receptor's source is a human donor in good health. The CDR3 sequence: CASSHGQPANEKLFF. CDR3 DNA sequence: TGTGCCAGCAGCCATGGACAGCCGGCTAATGAAAAACTGTTTTTT.